The rows below give T cell receptor beta chains drawn from one sample of a study of shared clonotypes between healthy human individuals. Assay used: immunoSEQ multiplex PCR; TCRdb lists only in-frame clones, some missing. The sample shows over a million clones, 98% of them seen only once. Sequencing used naive CD4+ T cells sorted from blood. The receptors come from a man aged 25-45 years in good health. Both conserved end residues are part of each CDR3. Fields, in order: D gene, clone size, V gene, J gene, CDR3 DNA, CDR3 protein. A D gene is named only where the DNA matches it firmly. Size is omitted from some rows. Given values are once, few, many or a class for expanded clones.

D: .; size: .; V: TRBV5-6; J: TRBJ2-5; DNA: TGTGCCAGCAGCTTGGTGGTTGATCAAGAGACCCAGTACTTC; CDR3: CASSLVVDQETQYF
D: .; size: .; V: TRBV10-3; J: TRBJ1-5; DNA: TGTGCCATCAGTGAGTCGACGGGTGGCGATCAGCCCCAGCATTTT; CDR3: CAISESTGGDQPQHF
D: .; size: .; V: TRBV20-1; J: TRBJ2-7; DNA: TGCAGTGCTAGAGATATCCCCCTACAGTACTTC; CDR3: CSARDIPLQYF
D: .; size: .; V: TRBV14; J: TRBJ1-1; DNA: TGTGCCAGCAGCCAAAACCCGACAGCGTACACTGAAGCTTTCTTT; CDR3: CASSQNPTAYTEAFF
D: .; size: .; V: TRBV6-1; J: TRBJ2-3; DNA: TGTGCCAGCAGCGGGCCGTTGGTGGGTACGCAGTATTTT; CDR3: CASSGPLVGTQYF
D: .; size: .; V: TRBV14; J: TRBJ2-7; DNA: TGTGCCAGCAGCCAAGAGGGAGGATTCCCCTCCTACGAGCAGTACTTC; CDR3: CASSQEGGFPSYEQYF
D: TRBD1; size: once; V: TRBV5-1; J: TRBJ1-4; DNA: TGCGCCAGTGCAGGGGGCACTAATGAAAAACTGTTTTTT; CDR3: CASAGGTNEKLFF
D: .; size: .; V: TRBV5-1; J: TRBJ2-1; DNA: TGCGCCAGCAGCTTCCGGGCCGGCTCCTACAATGAGCAGTTCTTC; CDR3: CASSFRAGSYNEQFF
D: .; size: .; V: TRBV7-2; J: TRBJ2-1; DNA: TGTGCCAGCAGCTACACTGGAGGGGGGAACTACAATGAGCAGTTCTTC; CDR3: CASSYTGGGNYNEQFF
D: TRBD2; size: .; V: TRBV7-3; J: TRBJ2-3; DNA: TGTGCCACCGCGCGGGGGGTCACAGATACGCAGTATTTT; CDR3: CATARGVTDTQYF
D: .; size: .; V: TRBV9; J: TRBJ2-2; DNA: TGTGCCAGCAGCCCCGCAAACACCGGGGAGCTGTTTTTT; CDR3: CASSPANTGELFF
D: .; size: .; V: TRBV20-1; J: TRBJ2-7; DNA: TGCAGGACAGGCTCCTACGAGCAGTACTTC; CDR3: CRTGSYEQYF
D: TRBD2; size: .; V: TRBV7-9; J: TRBJ2-1; DNA: TGTGCCAGCAGCTTTCGAGGGACTAGCGTCTACAATGAGCAGTTCTTC; CDR3: CASSFRGTSVYNEQFF
D: .; size: .; V: TRBV7-6; J: TRBJ2-1; DNA: TGTGCCAGCAGCTTAGTAGTGGGGGCGTCCGATGAGCAGTTCTTC; CDR3: CASSLVVGASDEQFF
D: TRBD1; size: .; V: TRBV6-5; J: TRBJ2-7; DNA: TGTGCCAGCAGAAGGACAGGGGGCTACGAGCAGTACTTC; CDR3: CASRRTGGYEQYF
D: TRBD2; size: .; V: TRBV7-9; J: TRBJ2-1; DNA: TGTGCCAGCAGCTTCAAGGGGACTAGTCAGCAGTTCTTC; CDR3: CASSFKGTSQQFF
D: .; size: .; V: TRBV7-9; J: TRBJ2-5; DNA: TGTGCCAGCAACGGACATCAGGGACAAGAGACCCAGTACTTC; CDR3: CASNGHQGQETQYF
D: .; size: .; V: TRBV10-1; J: TRBJ1-2; DNA: TGCGCCAGCAGTTCCCTCCAGACCGGCTACACCTTC; CDR3: CASSSLQTGYTF
D: TRBD1; size: .; V: TRBV19; J: TRBJ2-5; DNA: TGTGCCAGTAGCCAAACAGGGGCGGTGACCCAGTACTTC; CDR3: CASSQTGAVTQYF
D: .; size: .; V: TRBV25-1; J: TRBJ2-5; DNA: TGTGCCAGCAGTGAACGGGGGCGGATTTCAGTACAAGAGACCCAGTACTTC; CDR3: CASSERGRISVQETQYF
D: .; size: .; V: TRBV7-8; J: TRBJ2-7; DNA: TGTGCCAGCAGCGTGTTTAGGGGAGAAACATCCTACGAGCAGTACTTC; CDR3: CASSVFRGETSYEQYF
D: .; size: .; V: TRBV27; J: TRBJ1-1; DNA: TGTGCCAGCAGTTTCGGCCTAGCTAGGGCCCTCAGGACTGAAGCTTTCTTT; CDR3: CASSFGLARALRTEAFF
D: .; size: .; V: TRBV5-4; J: TRBJ1-5; DNA: TGTGCCAGCAGCTTGAAAGGGTATAGCAATCAGCCCCAGCATTTT; CDR3: CASSLKGYSNQPQHF
D: .; size: .; V: TRBV21-1; J: TRBJ1-1; DNA: TGTGCCAGCAGCCGCCGAGGCAGACAAAAGAACACTGAAGCTTTCTTT; CDR3: CASSRRGRQKNTEAFF
D: TRBD2; size: .; V: TRBV18; J: TRBJ2-3; DNA: TGTGCCAGCTCACCACTAGCGGGAGACACAGATACGCAGTATTTT; CDR3: CASSPLAGDTDTQYF
D: .; size: .; V: TRBV25-1; J: TRBJ2-2; DNA: TGTGCCAGCAATCAGGGATCGAACACCGGGGAGCTGTTTTTT; CDR3: CASNQGSNTGELFF
D: .; size: .; V: TRBV7-9; J: TRBJ2-3; DNA: TGTGCCAGCAGACAACAGGCGGCGACAGATACGCAGTATTTT; CDR3: CASRQQAATDTQYF
D: .; size: .; V: TRBV9; J: TRBJ2-2; DNA: TGTGCCAGCAGCGGACTCCAGGGGTTCGGGGAGCTGTTTTTT; CDR3: CASSGLQGFGELFF
D: .; size: .; V: TRBV5-1; J: TRBJ2-3; DNA: TGCGCCAGCAGCTTGGCCGTTGGGACAGATACGCAGTATTTT; CDR3: CASSLAVGTDTQYF
D: .; size: .; V: TRBV11-2; J: TRBJ2-7; DNA: TGTGCCAGCAGCTTAGGGGATGGGGGACCCGCCTACGAGCAGTACTTC; CDR3: CASSLGDGGPAYEQYF
D: .; size: .; V: TRBV5-1; J: TRBJ2-2; DNA: TGCGCCAGCAGCCTAGGGACGCTGAACACCGGGGAGCTGTTTTTT; CDR3: CASSLGTLNTGELFF
D: .; size: .; V: TRBV28; J: TRBJ2-3; DNA: TGTGCCAGCAGTTTTAGGGCCGGGCGTTGGGGAACCGACGCCACAGATACGCAGTATTTT; CDR3: CASSFRAGRWGTDATDTQYF
D: TRBD1; size: .; V: TRBV15; J: TRBJ1-1; DNA: TGTGCCACCAGCCTATGGACAGGGGCCTCTGAAGCTTTCTTT; CDR3: CATSLWTGASEAFF
D: .; size: .; V: TRBV5-1; J: TRBJ2-7; DNA: TGCGCCAGCAGCTTGTGGCAGGTACCCTACGAGCAGTACTTC; CDR3: CASSLWQVPYEQYF
D: .; size: .; V: TRBV7-3; J: TRBJ2-3; DNA: TGTGCCAGCAGCTCGGGGCTTGATACGCAGTATTTT; CDR3: CASSSGLDTQYF
D: .; size: .; V: TRBV19; J: TRBJ2-3; DNA: TGTGCCAGTAGTATAGGGAGACGCCTTACAGATACGCAGTATTTT; CDR3: CASSIGRRLTDTQYF
D: TRBD2; size: .; V: TRBV7-8; J: TRBJ2-7; DNA: TGTGCCAGCAGCCCGGAGGGTCTAGCGGACTACGAGCAGTACTTC; CDR3: CASSPEGLADYEQYF